The next 11 T cell receptor beta chains were all read from a single sample in a study of blood T cells in healthy people across ages. With a J-beta primer mix and a sample-barcoded 5' primer, a second PCR ran roughly 6 to 11 cycles. TCRdb re-called the 5' RACE reads with MiXCR, one entry per CDR3 protein. The table includes under 850,000 distinct CDR3 sequences, around 36% detected once. The sequenced sample was blood. These receptor sequences come from a man aged 18-30 years in good health.

This clonotype has only a few counts. The chain has TRBV20-1 and TRBJ1-5; TRBD1 matches 8 bases. J gave up 3 bases and V 3 bases, and 7 bases lay outside the gene matches. The CDR3 covers 15 residues. CDR1 is DFQATT, CDR2 SNEGSKA, per germline (reference sequence). CDR3 amino acids: CSARAGQAFNQPQHF. CDR3 nucleotides: TGCAGTGCTAGGGCGGGACAGGCCTTCAATCAGCCCCAGCATTTT.

The chain uses TRBV25-1 and TRBJ2-3; D is unclear. Trimming left V 5 bases short and J 0 bases short, with 12 bases between. Germline V gene lookup returns CDR1 MGHDK and CDR2 SYGVNS. The CDR3 covers 15 residues. The CDR3 protein is CASSTVGVSTDTQYF. The CDR3 DNA sequence: TGTGCCAGCAGTACTGTTGGGGTGAGCACAGATACGCAGTATTTT.

This clonotype was counted only a few times. The CDR3 coding sequence is TGTGCCAGCAGTCGCGAGGGGGTAGCTTTCTTT. It is translated as CASSREGVAFF. The genes are TRBV12-3 or TRBV12-4 and TRBJ1-1; D might be TRBD1 (6 bases). This CDR3 is built from 11 residues. Trimming took off 5 bases at V and 10 bases at J, with 11 bases between the two ends.

The chain employs TRBV20-1 and TRBJ1-4; TRBD1 aligns across 10 bases. Germline lookup yields CDR1 DFQATT and CDR2 SNEGSKA (reference sequence). Germline trimming cut 6 bases from V and 5 bases from J; bases unmatched to any gene: 9. This CDR3 is built from 15 residues. The CDR3 region is CSAHPPGQGNEKLFF. As DNA, the CDR3 is TGCAGTGCACACCCCCCGGGACAGGGGAATGAAAAACTGTTTTTT.

This chain uses TRBV7-9 with TRBJ2-7; D may be TRBD1 or TRBD2 (5 bases each). CDR3 length equals 14 residues. Deletions cut 5 bases from V and 7 bases from J, with 18 bases between. Germline loops: CDR1 SEHNR, CDR2 FQNEAQ (reference sequence). The DNA for the CDR3 is TGTGCCAGCAGCCCAAGAGGGACCCCTGGTGAGCAGTACTTC. Translated: CASSPRGTPGEQYF.

In the case of this clonotype: Compared with germline, one end of the junction differs, possibly owing to a read error. This chain connects TRBV7-9 to TRBJ2-1; TRBD2 might be the D (5 bases). This CDR3 region has 15 residues. CDR1 is SEHNR, CDR2 FQNEAQ, per germline (reference sequence). The CDR3 DNA reads TGTACCAGCAGCTTAGAGGCGGGCGCATCGAATGAGCAGTTCTTC. Residues: CTSSLEAGASNEQFF.

The rearrangement uses TRBV20-1 and TRBJ2-7; tentatively, D is TRBD1 (6 bases). The CDR3 covers 14 residues. The germline CDR1 and CDR2 sequences are DFQATT and SNEGSKA (reference sequence). Trimming removed 6 bases at V and 2 bases at J, with 17 bases between. This CDR3 reads CSAHPPGQTYEQYF. Written as DNA, the CDR3 is TGCAGTGCCCATCCGCCCGGACAGACCTACGAGCAGTACTTC.

V is TRBV12-3 or TRBV12-4 and J is TRBJ2-2; TRBD1 agrees at 9 bases. Losses at the gene ends were 7 bases for V and 5 bases for J; bases not matched to a gene: 11. The CDR3 spans 16 residues. The CDR3 region is CASNPKQGARTGELFF. CDR3 nucleotides: TGTGCCAGCAATCCGAAACAGGGGGCGCGAACCGGGGAGCTGTTTTTT.

The table lists this clonotype with a few counts. The chain is built from TRBV6-5 and TRBJ2-5; D is perhaps TRBD1 or TRBD2 (6 bases each). Trimming removed 4 bases from V and 5 bases from J, with 11 bases in between. Germline values: CDR1 MNHEY, CDR2 SVGAGI. The CDR3 totals 13 residues. CDR3 in DNA: TGTGCCAGCAGTTGGGGGGCCACTGAGACCCAGTACTTC. It translates to CASSWGATETQYF.

The chain couples TRBV7-3 to TRBJ2-3, with a possible D match to TRBD1 (6 bases). Germline V gene sequence: CDR1 SGHTA, CDR2 FQGTGA. Deletions cut 2 bases from V and 8 bases from J, with 14 bases between. The CDR3 sequence is 14 residues long. In DNA form, the CDR3 reads TGTGCCAGCAGCTTACCCACCTTGGGGGCTACGCAGTATTTT. It codes for CASSLPTLGATQYF.

This clonotype has ten or more counts. The V call is TRBV21-1, the J call TRBJ2-4. TRBV21-1 is a pseudogene segment. The CDR3 length is 14 residues. The CDR3 is CASSKRTEKNIQYF. CDR3 DNA sequence: TGTGCCAGCAGCAAAAGAACGGAGAAAAACATTCAGTACTTC.